Given below is one T cell receptor (beta chain) in context. This specimen belongs to a study of blood T cell repertoires in COVID-19. Methods used by the authors: Reference gene primer amplification in the assay estimated nucleated cell counts. Measured with immunoSEQ multiplex PCR; TCRdb has only the in-frame clones, and not every one. Clone size and V and J calls were adopted from that table, with D and trimming inferred from the DNA. The table includes 30,000 to 45,000 clones, roughly 87% detected once. This receptor was identified in a human donor in a cohort sampled during active COVID-19. The sequenced material came from peripheral blood.

CDR3 DNA sequence: TGTGCCAGCAGTTGGGACAGGCTGAGCGAGACCCAGTACTTC. Residues: CASSWDRLSETQYF. The chain links TRBV6-2 or TRBV6-3 to TRBJ2-5; 8 nucleotides align to TRBD1. With 4 bases clipped from V and 5 bases from J, the junction kept 6 bases outside the gene matches. CDR3 size: 14 residues. CDR1 MNHEY and CDR2 SVGEGT come from the germline V gene.